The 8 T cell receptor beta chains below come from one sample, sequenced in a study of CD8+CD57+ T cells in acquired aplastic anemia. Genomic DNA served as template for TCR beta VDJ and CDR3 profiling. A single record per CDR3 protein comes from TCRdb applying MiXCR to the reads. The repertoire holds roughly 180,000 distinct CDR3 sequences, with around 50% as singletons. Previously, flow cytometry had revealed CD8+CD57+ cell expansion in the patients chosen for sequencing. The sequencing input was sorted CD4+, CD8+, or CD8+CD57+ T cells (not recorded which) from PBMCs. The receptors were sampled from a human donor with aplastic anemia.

CDR3 bases: TGTGCCAGCAGTCACCTCGGGGGTGAAAAACTGTTTTTT. This encodes CASSHLGGEKLFF. The chain has TRBV28 and TRBJ1-4, with D maybe TRBD1 (5 bases). Germline V lookup: CDR1 MDHEN, CDR2 SYDVKM. CDR3 length equals 13 residues. The ends were cut back, 5 bases at V and 7 bases at J, with 11 bases in the middle.

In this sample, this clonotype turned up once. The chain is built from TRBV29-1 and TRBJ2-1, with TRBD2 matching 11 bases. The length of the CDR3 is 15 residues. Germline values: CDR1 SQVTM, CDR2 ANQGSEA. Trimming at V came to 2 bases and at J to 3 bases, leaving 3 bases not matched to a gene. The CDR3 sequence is CSVERLAGLYNEQFF. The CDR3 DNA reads TGCAGCGTTGAAAGACTAGCGGGGCTCTACAATGAGCAGTTCTTC.

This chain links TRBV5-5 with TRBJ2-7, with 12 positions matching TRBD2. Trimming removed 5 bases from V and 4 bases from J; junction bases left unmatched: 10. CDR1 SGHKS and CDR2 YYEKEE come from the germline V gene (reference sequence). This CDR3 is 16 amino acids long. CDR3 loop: CASSRGLAGSLYEQYF. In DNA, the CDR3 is TGTGCCAGCAGTCGCGGACTAGCGGGGTCGCTATACGAGCAGTACTTC.

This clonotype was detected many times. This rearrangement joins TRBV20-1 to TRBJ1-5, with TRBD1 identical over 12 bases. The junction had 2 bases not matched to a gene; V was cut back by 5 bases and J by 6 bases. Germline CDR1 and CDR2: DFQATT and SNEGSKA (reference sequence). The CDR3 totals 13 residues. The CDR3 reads CSAPGQGAQPQHF. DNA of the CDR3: TGCAGTGCTCCGGGACAGGGGGCTCAGCCCCAGCATTTT.

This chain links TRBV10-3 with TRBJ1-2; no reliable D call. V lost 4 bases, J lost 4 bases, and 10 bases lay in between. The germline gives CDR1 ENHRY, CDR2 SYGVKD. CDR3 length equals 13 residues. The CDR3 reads CAISGADSYGYTF. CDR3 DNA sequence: TGTGCCATCAGTGGTGCAGATTCCTATGGCTACACCTTC.

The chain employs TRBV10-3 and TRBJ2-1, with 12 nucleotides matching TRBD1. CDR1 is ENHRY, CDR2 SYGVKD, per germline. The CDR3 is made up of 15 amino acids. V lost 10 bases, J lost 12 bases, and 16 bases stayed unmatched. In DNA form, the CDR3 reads TGTGCCAGCCGCATTCCGGGACAGGGGGCGGATGGGCAGTTCTTC. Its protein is CASRIPGQGADGQFF.

Here the CDR3 reads CASSPYNSPLHF. In DNA, the CDR3 is TGTGCCAGTAGTCCGTATAATTCACCCCTCCACTTT. The J gene is TRBJ1-6, the V gene TRBV19; D remains unclear. From germline, CDR1 is LNHDA and CDR2 SQIVND (reference sequence). The CDR3 loop spans 12 amino acids. V lost 5 bases and J lost 4, with 3 bases in between.

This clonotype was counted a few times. CDR3 sequence reads: CATYRPGQGTQKGYEKLFF. The CDR3 DNA reads as TGTGCCACCTACCGACCGGGACAGGGGACTCAGAAGGGTTATGAAAAACTGTTTTTT. The V call is TRBV19, the J call TRBJ1-4; 10 bases agree with TRBD1. This CDR3 has 19 amino acids. J was trimmed by 6 bases and V by 10 bases; bases with no gene match: 23. Germline CDR1 reads LNHDA; CDR2 reads SQIVND (reference sequence).